The 9 T cell receptor beta chains listed next were all sequenced from one sample in a study of cytomegalovirus exposure and HLA in healthy donors. Vbeta (60) and Jbeta (13) primers were used in the PCR. The table came from immunoSEQ multiplex PCR; TCRdb's copy has only in-frame clones and leaves some out. The sample records fewer than 150,000 clones, about 79% being singletons. The sequencing sample was made of PBMCs. Receptors were obtained from a man aged 35 to 55 in good health and CMV-seropositive.

CDR3 protein: CASSAFDYPNNEQFF. The DNA for the CDR3 is TGTGCCAGCAGTGCCTTCGACTACCCAAACAATGAGCAGTTCTTC. The chain has TRBV6-4 and TRBJ2-1; D is perhaps TRBD2 (5 bases). The CDR3 has 15 residues. The V gene lost 4 bases and the J gene lost 5 bases, with 15 bases spanning the gap. Germline V gene sequence: CDR1 MRHNA, CDR2 SNTAGT.

CDR3 loop: CASSLGPASGGADEQFF. The CDR3 nucleotides are TGCGCCAGCAGCTTGGGGCCGGCAAGCGGGGGGGCAGATGAGCAGTTCTTC. The V and J genes are TRBV5-1 and TRBJ2-1; 10 bases align to TRBD2. CDR3 size: 17 residues. Germline V gene lookup returns CDR1 SGHRS and CDR2 YFSETQ. Trimming cost V 0 bases and J 8 bases; bases outside gene matches: 11.

This chain uses TRBV5-6 with TRBJ2-7, with 11 bases that match TRBD2. CDR1 and CDR2 (germline): SGHDT, YYEEEE. Trimming at V came to 3 bases and at J to 3 bases, leaving 5 bases not matched to a gene. The CDR3 sequence is 15 residues long. CDR3: CASSSGTSGFYEQYF. DNA for the CDR3: TGTGCCAGCAGCTCAGGGACTAGCGGATTCTACGAGCAGTACTTC.

In this sample, this clone turned up once. The chain carries TRBV7-2 and TRBJ2-4; no clear D gene. The CDR3 length is 16 residues. Germline V gene lookup returns CDR1 SGHTA and CDR2 FQGNSA. Trimming removed 1 base at V and 0 bases at J, with 10 bases between. CDR3 nucleotides: TGTGCCAGCAGCTTAGGTGGTCAGGTAGCCAAAAACATTCAGTACTTC. This sequence encodes CASSLGGQVAKNIQYF.

This clone was detected a few times. J is TRBJ2-1 and V is TRBV6-4, with 9 bases identical to TRBD1. V was pared by 4 bases and J by 8 bases, with 9 bases of the junction left unmatched. From germline, CDR1 is MRHNA and CDR2 SNTAGT. The CDR3 sequence is 15 residues long. The CDR3 region has the DNA TGTGCCAGCAGTGGGGGGACAGGGCGTAGTGATGAGCAGTTCTTC. This sequence encodes CASSGGTGRSDEQFF.

On this clone itself: This same CDR3 is encoded by further DNA sequences in the sample. The chain couples TRBV7-8 to TRBJ2-7, with D perhaps TRBD1 (6 bases). Germline values: CDR1 SGHVS, CDR2 FQNEAQ. CDR3 length: 13 amino acids. Trimming cost V 6 bases and J 4 bases, with 13 bases left between them. Here the CDR3 reads CASRQGPAYEQYF. The DNA for the CDR3 is TGTGCCAGCAGGCAGGGGCCGGCATACGAGCAGTACTTC.

This clone was picked up one time. The V and J genes are TRBV4-3 and TRBJ1-1, with 7 bases identical to TRBD1. J was trimmed by 3 bases and V by 3 bases; bases with no gene match: 10. The CDR3 is 16 residues long. Germline V gene data show CDR1 as LGHNA and CDR2 as YSLEER. CDR3 nucleotide sequence: TGCGCCAGCAGCCAGACCCGGACAGGATTTTACACTGAAGCTTTCTTT. As protein: CASSQTRTGFYTEAFF.

About this clone: The junction departs from germline at one end; a sequencing error may be responsible. The chain carries TRBV7-9 and TRBJ1-1; D is ambiguous. CDR3 length equals 13 residues. Germline loops: CDR1 SEHNR, CDR2 FQNEAQ (reference sequence). CDR3 residues: CSSSFGPGTEAFF. The CDR3 region has the DNA TGTTCCAGCAGCTTTGGCCCGGGCACTGAAGCTTTCTTT.

The chain combines TRBV10-3 with TRBJ1-1; no definite D call. V shed 7 bases and J shed 0 bases, with 15 bases lying between them. The CDR3 consists of 15 residues. Germline V CDR1 and CDR2: ENHRY, SYGVKD. The CDR3, as DNA: TGTGCCATCACTAGTACACGTAACTTGAACACTGAAGCTTTCTTT. Protein product: CAITSTRNLNTEAFF.